This T cell receptor beta chain is from a study of beta chain features in type 1 diabetes. The CDR3 loop spans 15 amino acids. Germline assignment: CDR1 SGHRS and CDR2 YFSETQ. Trimming took 4 bases from V and 0 from J; bases not matched to a gene: 5. Whole-study findings and limits: TCRB CDR3s from Type 1 diabetes patients were moderately but significantly shorter in all four CD4+ subsets. Within patients, naive, central memory and Treg TCRB repertoires seemed more similar than within healthy donors. A definitive answer on HLA type influencing TCRB rearrangement was not reached here. Patients and controls would share equally any PCR tilt toward shorter templates. More deletions and fewer insertions at VDJ junctions were found in patients with type 1 diabetes.

Points on this clone: What it binds is unknown.

Expressed TCRB transcripts were sequenced because the entire RNA isolate underwent reverse transcription. Sequencing used immunoSEQ multiplex PCR; TCRdb keeps in-frame clones, though not all of them. The sample has some 350,000 clones, approximately 12% seen once; the top ten hold roughly 0.016%. This sequence joins TRBV5-1 and TRBJ2-5; TRBD2 agrees at 8 bases. Source material: naive CD4+ T cells from blood. The receptor was isolated from a woman under 30 with type 1 diabetes. CDR3 bases: TGCGCCAGCAGCGTCTCTAGCGGGCACCAAGAGACCCAGTACTTC. Protein: CASSVSSGHQETQYF.